This T cell receptor beta chain was found in a study of radiation and T cells in renal cell carcinoma (dated by TCRdb to about 2020). In terms of the full investigation: A total of 50 or so samples underwent TCR beta sequencing, made up of approximately 26 tumors and some 27 peripheral blood samples. The final blood draw was performed at 4 weeks after radiation, at the same time as nephrectomy. Across all 53 samples, 4,016,671 unique CDR3 nucleotide sequences, encoding 2,658,974 unique CDR3 amino acid sequences, were identified. Broad study findings and their caveats: An increase in top tumor clonotypes in blood was observed from baseline to 2 weeks post-radiation, followed by contraction by 4 weeks, which was taken to suggest transient expansion of tumor-resident clones. The single-armed trial design could not address effects of radiation dose or scheduling on the TCR repertoire. Blood repertoire dynamics were not followed beyond 4 weeks after treatment. Because no pretreatment tumor biopsies were available, whether clonotypes were present in the tumor at baseline could not be determined.

The sample's time point label, decoded: blood 4 weeks post-SBRT, at nephrectomy. Per the publication, the treatment or condition label means: 15 Gy SBRT to primary tumor, nephrectomy 4 weeks later. The samples were obtained from a clinical trial, where primary renal cell carcinomas were treated with 15 Gy stereotactic body radiation therapy and then removed by nephrectomy 4 weeks afterward. Serial peripheral blood from radiation-treated patients was sampled at baseline, 2 weeks and 4 weeks after SBRT to track tumor-enriched clonotypes. Renal cell carcinoma with clear cell pathology was present in all patients. The QIAamp DNA Blood Mini Kit (Qiagen) was used to prepare genomic DNA for TCR sequencing. The analyses included just those samples that passed every quality control check. Points on this clone: Its antigen is currently not known. Base qualities are not provided; no much larger clone lies one nucleotide away.

Following the manufacturer's recommendations, the immunoSEQ kit was used to generate TCR beta libraries from genomic DNA. To prepare the libraries, a first multiplex PCR with proprietary primers was run, followed by a second PCR that added unique barcodes, and a bead cleanup was done after each round. Each sample batch included a kit-provided positive control reaction and a negative control reaction. The final libraries were assessed on an Agilent 4200 TapeStation D1000 ScreenTape, pooled by volume, and quantified by qPCR. Sequencing was performed on an Illumina NextSeq500 with a MidOutput 150-cycle cartridge, and 156 Read1 and 15 Index1 cycles were run with kit custom primers. The pooled library was loaded at 0.9 to 1 pM with a 20% PhiX control spike-in. Per the source publication's procedure: The vendor-processed data were analyzed in R, and a clonotype was defined as all T cells that share the same CDR3 nucleotide sequence. In the clone abundance analyses, frequencies in each sample were normalized to that sample's 10,000 most abundant clones. Public T cell clones, averaging fewer than five per sample, were removed before analysis. An abundance difference of at least 32-fold between compartments was the criterion for calling clonotypes tumor-enriched or baseline blood-enriched. A beta-binomial differential abundance model was used to identify clonotypes that were expanded or contracted between blood time points. Tumor-blood repertoire similarity was measured with the Baroni-Urbani and Buser coefficient, and groups were compared using two-tailed Wilcoxon tests in R. TCRdb provides this immuneACCESS table in a form limited to in-frame rearrangements. Some clones are lacking; in checked studies, under half of them reflect an unresolved V gene, and why the rest are absent is not known. That table furnishes V, J and clone size, whereas the DNA furnished D and trimming. For this sample the table gives around 170,000 clones, of which about 87% were detected only once. Around 11% of the sample lies in the top ten.

Specimen: blood, collected from a patient whose treatment included radiotherapy and nephrectomy. The receptor was derived from a woman aged 45-65 years with renal cell carcinoma.

The DNA reads TGTGCCAGCGGATTTCAGGGAACTTATACGCAGTATTTT. Its protein product is CASGFQGTYTQYF. This sequence uses TRBV7-9 and TRBJ2-3, with a weak D call of TRBD1 (5 bases match). CDR1 is given as SEHNR and CDR2 as FQNEAQ, both from the germline V gene (reference sequence). CDR3 length: 13 amino acids, cysteine to phenylalanine. Only CDR3 DNA remains: 39 bases, in frame from the first base. The junction carries 16 bases between V and J, which are trimmed by 8 bases and 7 bases respectively.